What follows are 22 T cell receptor beta chains derived from one specimen sequenced in a study of blood T cell repertoires in COVID-19 (dated by TCRdb to the early 2020s). Libraries were prepared through the immunoSEQ multiplex PCR assay. As stored in TCRdb, this immuneACCESS dataset retains in-frame rearrangements with V and J assigned. A fraction of the clones does not appear; measured against another copy, unresolved V genes explain less than half of the discrepancy, and the remainder lacks a known reason. This sample has tens of thousands of clones in its table, and about four fifths of those were observed once. The ten largest clones capture under 35% of the sample. The material sequenced was peripheral blood. The receptor source for this set is a human donor in a cohort sampled during active COVID-19.

The genes are TRBV11-3 and TRBJ2-1; the match to TRBD1 covers 7 bases. This CDR3 comprises 14 residues. Germline V gene sequence: CDR1 SGHNT, CDR2 YENEEA. V trimming: 6 bases; J trimming: 4 bases; junction bases outside the gene matches: 6. The CDR3 loop is CASSHRGVYNEQFF. The CDR3 nucleotides read TGTGCCAGCAGTCACAGGGGAGTATACAATGAGCAGTTCTTC.

This chain links TRBV5-1 with TRBJ2-3; 8 bases are shared with TRBD1. The junction had 4 bases not matched to a gene; V was cut back by 4 bases and J by 0 bases. This CDR3 has 15 amino acids. Looked up from germline, CDR1 is SGHRS and CDR2 is YFSETQ. The CDR3 DNA reads as TGCGCCAGCAGCCAAGGGACAGGTAGCACAGATACGCAGTATTTT. Its translation is CASSQGTGSTDTQYF.

The chain couples TRBV27 to TRBJ2-7, with a tentative D call TRBD2 (5 bases). The CDR3 is made up of 14 amino acids. V was trimmed by 4 bases and J by 3 bases, leaving 13 bases between them. Germline V gene sequence: CDR1 MNHEY, CDR2 SMNVEV (reference sequence). The CDR3 DNA sequence: TGTGCCAGCAGTTCCCCCAGGACTGGCTACGAGCAGTACTTC. It specifies CASSSPRTGYEQYF.

V is TRBV5-1 and J is TRBJ2-1; TRBD2 matches 11 bases. Germline-derived CDR1 and CDR2 are SGHRS and YFSETQ. The CDR3 contains 15 residues. Trimming removed 4 bases from V and 8 bases from J; junction bases left unmatched: 8. The CDR3 loop reads CASSPTSGSAYEQFF. CDR3 nucleotides: TGCGCCAGCAGCCCAACTAGCGGGAGTGCCTATGAGCAGTTCTTC.

In nucleotides, the CDR3 is TGTGCCAGCAGCTTGTGGAGTACGGACGAGCAGTACTTC. This codes for CASSLWSTDEQYF. This chain links TRBV7-3 with TRBJ2-7; D is ambiguous. Germline V gene lookup returns CDR1 SGHTA and CDR2 FQGTGA. V was cut by 3 bases and J by 5 bases, with 11 bases left in between. The CDR3 consists of 13 residues.

The J gene is TRBJ1-2, the V gene TRBV28; possible D gene TRBD1, 6 bases. The V and J ends lost 6 bases and 8 bases respectively, with 13 bases between them. In germline, CDR1 is MDHEN, CDR2 SYDVKM. This CDR3 is 12 amino acids long. The CDR3 protein is CASRSGALGYTF. The CDR3 DNA follows: TGTGCCAGCAGGTCAGGGGCCTTAGGCTACACCTTC.

V and J are TRBV5-1 and TRBJ2-7, with 7 bases fitting TRBD2. V shed 4 bases, J shed 0 bases, and the junction held 7 bases outside the gene matches. The CDR3 totals 15 residues. In germline, CDR1 is SGHRS, CDR2 YFSETQ. The CDR3 sequence: CASSPATSDSYEQYF. The CDR3 DNA follows: TGCGCCAGCAGCCCCGCCACTAGCGACTCCTACGAGCAGTACTTC.

The V and J genes are TRBV19 and TRBJ1-1; D gene unclear. The V gene lost 9 bases and the J gene lost 6 bases, with 20 bases spanning the gap. CDR1 LNHDA and CDR2 SQIVND come from the germline V gene (reference sequence). The CDR3 contains 14 residues. The CDR3 loop reads CASRIEGFRAEAFF. CDR3 nucleotide sequence: TGTGCCAGCCGAATCGAGGGTTTTAGGGCTGAAGCTTTCTTT.

The chain couples TRBV10-3 to TRBJ1-2, with D tentatively TRBD1 (5 bases). The CDR3 covers 12 residues. V shed 4 bases and J shed 6 bases, with 9 bases lying between them. Germline V gene lookup returns CDR1 ENHRY and CDR2 SYGVKD. Written as DNA, the CDR3 is TGTGCCATCAGTGGGCGGGGGGATGGCTACACCTTC. Protein product: CAISGRGDGYTF.

The chain joins TRBV10-3 to TRBJ2-7; TRBD1 matches 11 bases. The V gene's germline CDR1 is ENHRY and CDR2 SYGVKD. After removal of 4 bases from V and 7 bases from J, the junction contained 3 bases not matched to a gene. This CDR3 spans 13 amino acids. CDR3 residues: CAISAGTGGEQYF. The CDR3 DNA follows: TGTGCCATCAGTGCTGGGACAGGGGGAGAGCAGTACTTC.

This chain connects TRBV27 to TRBJ2-3; maybe TRBD1 (6 bases). CDR1 is MNHEY and CDR2 is SMNVEV in the germline V gene (reference sequence). CDR3 size: 15 residues. The ends were cut back, 2 bases at V and 4 bases at J, with 13 bases in the middle. The CDR3 loop reads CASSLGQSRADTQYF. CDR3 nucleotide sequence: TGTGCCAGCAGTTTAGGACAGTCACGGGCAGATACGCAGTATTTT.

The rearrangement uses TRBV2 and TRBJ1-2; TRBD1 might be the D (6 bases). Trimming left V 6 bases short and J 4 bases short, with 12 bases between. This CDR3 has 13 residues. Germline values: CDR1 SNHLY, CDR2 FYNNEI. CDR3 sequence: CASRNRDGYGYTF. CDR3 coding DNA: TGTGCCAGCAGGAACAGGGATGGCTATGGCTACACCTTC. The variable domain in full, with the rest retrieved from reference TRBV2 and TRBJ1-2, is EPEVTQTPSHQVTQMGQEVILRCVPISNHLYFYWYRQILGQKVEFLVSFYNNEISEKSEIFDDQFSVERPDGSNFTLKIRSTKLEDSAMYFCASRNRDGYGYTFGSGTRLTVV.

This clone was detected a few times. The chain joins TRBV4-1 to TRBJ2-7, with D possibly matching TRBD2 (6 bases). There are 15 residues in the CDR3. Looked up from germline, CDR1 is MGHRA and CDR2 is YSYEKL. The V and J ends lost 5 bases and 3 bases respectively, with 17 bases between them. CDR3 protein: CASSIGQREVYEQYF. CDR3 DNA sequence: TGCGCCAGCAGCATCGGACAAAGGGAGGTCTACGAGCAGTACTTC.

The chain employs TRBV29-1 and TRBJ2-1, with 9 bases fitting TRBD2. Germline CDR1 is SQVTM and CDR2 is ANQGSEA. This CDR3 has 14 amino acids. The J segment lost 7 bases and the V segment lost 2 bases, leaving 6 bases of the junction unmatched. CDR3 region: CSVEISGGRNEQFF. CDR3 nucleotide sequence: TGCAGCGTTGAAATTAGCGGGGGCCGGAATGAGCAGTTCTTC.

The J gene is TRBJ2-3, the V gene TRBV5-1; TRBD1 matches at 7 bases. Germline V gene sequence: CDR1 SGHRS, CDR2 YFSETQ. V shed 0 bases and J 4 bases; nucleotides not matched to a gene: 2. This CDR3 is built from 14 residues. The CDR3 sequence: CASSLGQGPDTQYF. The CDR3 DNA follows: TGCGCCAGCAGCTTGGGACAGGGTCCAGATACGCAGTATTTT. Combining the CDR3 with reference TRBV5-1 and TRBJ2-3 gives the whole variable domain KAGVTQTPRYLIKTRGQQVTLSCSPISGHRSVSWYQQTPGQGLQFLFEYFSETQRNKGNFPGRFSGRQFSNSRSEMNVSTLELGDSALYLCASSLGQGPDTQYFGPGTRLTVL.

The V gene is TRBV6-1, the J gene TRBJ2-1; possibly TRBD2 for D (6 bases). Germline V gives CDR1 MNHNS, CDR2 SASEGT. V shed 1 base and J shed 4 bases, with 11 bases lying between them. The CDR3 contains 15 residues. CDR3 DNA sequence: TGTGCCAGCAGTGAAGAGGAGGGCCCGTACAATGAGCAGTTCTTC. The encoded protein is CASSEEEGPYNEQFF.

This clone occurred a few times. The chain combines TRBV29-1 with TRBJ2-1; 13 bases map to TRBD2. The CDR3 totals 14 residues. After removal of 4 bases from V and 4 bases from J, the junction contained 1 base not matched to a gene. Germline V gene sequence: CDR1 SQVTM, CDR2 ANQGSEA. CDR3 coding DNA: TGCAGCGTTGGGACTAGCGGGAGATACAATGAGCAGTTCTTC. Protein sequence: CSVGTSGRYNEQFF.

A few counts support this clone. The chain carries TRBV20-1 and TRBJ2-7, with D unclear. Germline values: CDR1 DFQATT, CDR2 SNEGSKA (reference sequence). This CDR3 contains 11 residues. V shed 5 bases and J shed 3 bases, with 8 bases lying between them. DNA of the CDR3: TGCAGTGCTCCTAAGAACTACGAGCAGTACTTC. Its translation: CSAPKNYEQYF.

The V call is TRBV5-1, the J call TRBJ1-1; no firm D call. Germline CDR1 and CDR2: SGHRS and YFSETQ. With 4 bases removed from V and 0 bases from J, the gap between germline ends came to 7 bases. The CDR3 runs to 13 residues. The CDR3 is CASSDGLNTEAFF. Written as DNA, the CDR3 is TGCGCCAGCAGCGATGGCTTGAACACTGAAGCTTTCTTT.

This rearrangement joins TRBV5-6 to TRBJ1-4; D might be TRBD1 (6 bases). V was trimmed by 3 bases and J by 5 bases, leaving 14 bases between them. CDR3 length: 15 amino acids. From germline, CDR1 is SGHDT and CDR2 YYEEEE. Written as DNA, the CDR3 is TGTGCCAGCAGCTGGGAAGGGGGTCCAAATGAAAAACTGTTTTTT. Translating it yields CASSWEGGPNEKLFF.

This chain links TRBV3-1 (or the pseudogene TRBV3-2) with TRBJ1-3; 8 nucleotides align to TRBD1. The germline V gene has CDR1 LGHDT and CDR2 YNNKEL (reference sequence). There are 17 residues in the CDR3. The ends lost 4 bases at V and 0 bases at J; junction bases unmatched: 8. In DNA form, the CDR3 reads TGTGCCAGCAGCCCCCTGAGGGACAGGTTCTCTGGAAACACCATATATTTT. It codes for CASSPLRDRFSGNTIYF.

The chain joins TRBV20-1 to TRBJ2-3; weak D call: TRBD1 (6 bases). V lost 7 bases, J lost 2 bases, and 7 bases lay in between. CDR1 and CDR2 from the germline V gene are DFQATT and SNEGSKA (reference sequence). CDR3 length: 11 residues. CDR3 coding DNA: TGCAGTGGGACAGCCACAGATACGCAGTATTTT. Translation: CSGTATDTQYF.